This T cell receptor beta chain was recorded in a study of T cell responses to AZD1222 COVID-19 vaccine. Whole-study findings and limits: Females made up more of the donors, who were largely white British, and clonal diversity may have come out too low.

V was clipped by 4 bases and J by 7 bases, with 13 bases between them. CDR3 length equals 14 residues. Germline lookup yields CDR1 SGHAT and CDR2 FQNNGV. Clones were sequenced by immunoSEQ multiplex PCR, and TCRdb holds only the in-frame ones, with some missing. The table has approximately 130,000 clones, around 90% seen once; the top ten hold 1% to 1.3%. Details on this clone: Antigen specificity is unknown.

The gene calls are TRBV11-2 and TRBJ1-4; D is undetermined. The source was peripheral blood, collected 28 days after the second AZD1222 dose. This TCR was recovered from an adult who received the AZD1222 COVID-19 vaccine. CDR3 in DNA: TGTGCCAGCAGCTCTCGGGTGACGAGTGAAAAACTGTTTTTT. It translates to CASSSRVTSEKLFF.